This T cell receptor (beta chain) was profiled in a study of T-cell reconstitution after alpha-beta-depleted transplantation in children. For TCRbeta, the library was prepared with unique molecular identifiers. TCRdb reprocessed the PCR reads with MiXCR, giving one entry per CDR3 protein. The profile covers about 610,000 distinct CDR3 sequences, with more than 9% appearing a single time and 3.5% to 5% taken by the ten largest. Per germline, CDR1 SGHTA and CDR2 FQGNSA. J was trimmed by 8 bases and V by 0 bases; bases with no gene match: 0. The CDR3 totals 13 residues. The gene calls are TRBV7-2 and TRBJ2-1; TRBD2 aligns across 8 bases. The material sequenced was PBMCs from the stem cell graft donor, taken from the stem cell graft. The receptor's source is a human donor who donated a stem cell graft to a child with acute myeloid leukemia. CDR3 DNA: TGTGCCAGCAGCTTAGCGACTAGCGATGAGCAGTTCTTC. Amino acids: CASSLATSDEQFF. The full variable domain, with the rest looked up from reference TRBV7-2 and TRBJ2-1, is GAGVSQSPSNKVTEKGKDVELRCDPISGHTALYWYRQSLGQGLEFLIYFQGNSAPDKSGLPSDRFSAERTGGSVSTLTIQRTQQEDSAVYLCASSLATSDEQFFGPGTRLTVL.